Below, 14 T cell receptor beta chains from the same sample are listed, as sequenced in a study of regulatory T cells in long-lasting Graves disease. The time point was: newly diagnosed GD, antithyroid drugs for less than 3 months. RNA from PBMCs was the source of the TCR library. Libraries of TCR beta came from iRepertoire HTBI primers plus Arm-PCR of CDR3 regions. TCRdb passed the multiplex PCR reads through MiXCR, listing each CDR3 protein once. The sample includes approximately 440,000 distinct CDR3 sequences, around 15% of them seen just once. These data are also associated with another study on T cells in Graves' hyperthyroidism and ophthalmopathy.

Source: peripheral blood mononuclear cells (PBMCs), taken at new diagnosis, from a patient treated with antithyroid drugs. The receptors shown here come from a man aged 40-49 years with Graves disease.

This clonotype appeared many times. The chain uses TRBV20-1 and TRBJ2-2; unclear D gene. Deletions cut 3 bases from V and 1 base from J, with 6 bases between. Germline V gene lookup returns CDR1 DFQATT and CDR2 SNEGSKA (reference sequence). This CDR3 is built from 13 residues. The CDR3 loop is CSARRLNTGELFF. The CDR3 DNA is TGCAGTGCTAGGCGACTGAACACCGGGGAGCTGTTTTTT.

This clonotype has ten or more counts. CDR3 amino acids: CASSPGTGINTGELFF. The CDR3 coding sequence is TGTGCCAGCAGCCCCGGGACAGGGATTAACACCGGGGAGCTGTTTTTT. The V call is TRBV28, the J call TRBJ2-2, with 9 positions matching TRBD1. CDR3 length: 16 amino acids. V shed 6 bases, J shed 2 bases, and the junction held 7 bases outside the gene matches. The V gene's germline CDR1 is MDHEN and CDR2 SYDVKM.

This clonotype was counted at least ten times. The rearrangement uses TRBV29-1 and TRBJ1-1, with TRBD1 identical over 7 bases. The CDR3 consists of 12 residues. Germline V gene sequence: CDR1 SQVTM, CDR2 ANQGSEA. V lost 5 bases and J lost 3; bases outside the gene matches: 3. The CDR3 loop is CSVNRGDTEAFF. Written as DNA, the CDR3 is TGCAGCGTTAACAGGGGAGACACTGAAGCTTTCTTT.

This clonotype was seen ten or more times. The J gene is TRBJ1-1, the V gene TRBV20-1; the D is unclear. The V end was cut by 2 bases, the J end by 3 bases, with 7 bases between. Germline V gene sequence: CDR1 DFQATT, CDR2 SNEGSKA (reference sequence). The CDR3 runs to 12 residues. CDR3 coding DNA: TGCAGTGCTAGACCCCCGGACACTGAAGCTTTCTTT. This sequence encodes CSARPPDTEAFF.

This clonotype was seen at least ten times. The V call is TRBV20-1, the J call TRBJ2-3; tentative D call: TRBD2 (5 bases). The CDR3 is made up of 14 amino acids. Trimming took off 7 bases at V and 3 bases at J, with 17 bases between the two ends. Germline CDR1 reads DFQATT; CDR2 reads SNEGSKA (reference sequence). In DNA form, the CDR3 reads TGCAGTGGTATCCCCGACCGCGGGACAGATACGCAGTATTTT. Its translation: CSGIPDRGTDTQYF.

The chain has TRBV5-1 and TRBJ2-2, with 9 nucleotides matching TRBD1. V shed 4 bases and J 6 bases; nucleotides not matched to a gene: 13. This CDR3 contains 17 residues. Germline V gene sequence: CDR1 SGHRS, CDR2 YFSETQ. The CDR3: CASSPDRGAIGSGELFF. The CDR3 DNA is TGCGCCAGCAGCCCAGACAGGGGGGCGATTGGATCCGGGGAGCTGTTTTTT. Full variable domain (missing parts from reference TRBV5-1 and TRBJ2-2): KAGVTQTPRYLIKTRGQQVTLSCSPISGHRSVSWYQQTPGQGLQFLFEYFSETQRNKGNFPGRFSGRQFSNSRSEMNVSTLELGDSALYLCASSPDRGAIGSGELFFGEGSRLTVL.

This clonotype has only a few counts. The rearrangement links TRBV5-6 to TRBJ2-2; TRBD2 might be the D (7 bases). This CDR3 has 15 residues. The germline gives CDR1 SGHDT, CDR2 YYEEEE. Trimming removed 3 bases from V and 3 bases from J, with 12 bases in between. CDR3 nucleotides: TGTGCCAGCAGCTGGGGGGGCCGTGACACCGGGGAGCTGTTTTTT. Protein sequence: CASSWGGRDTGELFF.

The table lists this clonotype with many counts. The chain employs TRBV28 and TRBJ2-2; D perhaps matches TRBD1 (6 bases). The CDR3 covers 13 residues. The germline V and J ends were trimmed by 5 bases and 9 bases, with 13 bases remaining between them. Germline-derived CDR1 and CDR2 are MDHEN and SYDVKM. In DNA form, the CDR3 reads TGTGCCAGCAGTCCCAACAGGGCTTGGGAGCTGTTTTTT. This codes for CASSPNRAWELFF.

There are many counts of this clonotype. The chain joins TRBV15 to TRBJ2-5; either TRBD1 or TRBD2 may supply D (5 bases each). The CDR3 has 14 residues. The V and J ends lost 8 bases and 5 bases respectively, with 18 bases between them. Germline lookup yields CDR1 LNHNV and CDR2 YYDKDF (reference sequence). The chain's CDR3 is CATSRTGPSETQYF. As DNA, the CDR3 is TGTGCCACCTCAAGAACGGGACCATCGGAGACCCAGTACTTC.

The chain is built from TRBV7-2 and TRBJ1-2; possible D gene TRBD1, 5 bases. The CDR3 runs 15 residues. CDR1 is SGHTA, CDR2 FQGNSA, per germline. V was trimmed by 5 bases and J by 4 bases, leaving 17 bases between them. The CDR3 here is CASSPQSQGAYGYTF. In DNA form, the CDR3 reads TGTGCCAGCAGCCCCCAATCCCAGGGCGCCTATGGCTACACCTTC.

This clonotype was counted at least ten times. This chain joins TRBV5-1 and TRBJ1-4; 7 nucleotides align to TRBD1. Germline loops: CDR1 SGHRS, CDR2 YFSETQ. The trim removed 0 bases at V and 8 bases at J, leaving 7 bases unmatched. The CDR3 extends over 15 amino acids. The chain's CDR3 is CASSLAEGAREKLFF. The CDR3 DNA reads as TGCGCCAGCAGCTTGGCAGAGGGGGCGCGCGAAAAACTGTTTTTT. The variable domain in full, with the rest retrieved from reference TRBV5-1 and TRBJ1-4, is KAGVTQTPRYLIKTRGQQVTLSCSPISGHRSVSWYQQTPGQGLQFLFEYFSETQRNKGNFPGRFSGRQFSNSRSEMNVSTLELGDSALYLCASSLAEGAREKLFFGSGTQLSVL.

The sample holds one count of this clonotype. A much bigger clone sits one base away, suggesting this may be a read error. The V and J genes are TRBV20-1 and TRBJ2-7; 9 bases match TRBD2. The CDR3 spans 15 residues. The germline V gene encodes CDR1 DFQATT and CDR2 SNEGSKA (reference sequence). Trimming at V came to 3 bases and at J to 4 bases, leaving 10 bases not matched to a gene. The CDR3 protein is CSARGPYAGGYEQYF. CDR3 sequence (DNA): TGCAGTGCTAGGGGCCCCTACGCGGGAGGGTACGAGCAGTACTTC.

This clonotype was counted at least ten times. The chain joins TRBV28 to TRBJ1-1; no reliable D call. Germline values: CDR1 MDHEN, CDR2 SYDVKM. Trimming stripped 6 bases from V and 1 base from J, with 15 bases between. The CDR3 is made up of 15 amino acids. The DNA of the CDR3 is TGTGCCAGCAGATCAAACCCCGCATCGAACACTGAAGCTTTCTTT. Its translation is CASRSNPASNTEAFF.

To note about this clonotype: A junction end diverges from the germline sequence, so it may reflect a read error. The gene calls are TRBV5-1 and TRBJ2-4, with D uncertain. Germline values: CDR1 SGHRS, CDR2 YFSETQ. The CDR3 has 14 residues. The CDR3 reads CASSAEETKNIQYF. Written as DNA, the CDR3 is TGTGCCAGCAGCGCCGAGGAGACCAAAAACATTCAGTACTTC.